The clone carrying this T cell receptor beta chain has at least ten counts. The sample originates from a study of CD8 T cells in ankylosing spondylitis. TCRdb recomputed calls from the 5' RACE reads with MiXCR, one row per CDR3 protein. Here the sample spans 100,000 to 150,000 distinct CDR3 sequences, roughly 13% being singletons. The V end lost 5 bases, the J end lost 9 bases, and 26 bases lay between the germline ends. This CDR3 is 16 amino acids long. Germline CDR1 and CDR2: DFQATT and SNEGSKA (reference sequence). The material sequenced was blood, either unsorted or a sorted T cell fraction (not recorded which). The chain recombines TRBV20-1 with TRBJ2-1; possibly TRBD2 for D (6 bases). This receptor was identified in a female donor with ankylosing spondylitis or in good health (not recorded which). CDR3 DNA: TGCAGTGCTCTCAGCGTAGCCGGGACTTCCTCTCTTGAGCAGTTCTTC. It yields the protein CSALSVAGTSSLEQFF.